The 4 T cell receptor beta chains presented below share a single source sample, sequenced in a study of graft-versus-host responses after intestinal transplantation. Profiled with immunoSEQ multiplex PCR; TCRdb holds only in-frame clones, not every one. The table has about 90,000 clones, roughly 92% seen once. No cognate antigen is known for these TCRs. Here the sequenced sample was unstimulated CD4+ T cells sorted from spleen or lymph node cells, taken before intestinal transplant. The source of these receptors is a human donor who received an intestinal transplant.

J is TRBJ1-4 and V is TRBV6-5; D is perhaps TRBD1 (5 bases). The CDR3 extends over 13 amino acids. The germline gives CDR1 MNHEY, CDR2 SVGAGI. V was clipped by 6 bases and J by 10 bases, with 15 bases between them. CDR3: CASSPGHLGKLFF. The CDR3 DNA is TGTGCCAGCAGCCCTGGACACCTAGGAAAACTGTTTTTT.

The chain carries TRBV11-2 and TRBJ2-3; no definite D call. V shed 0 bases and J shed 3 bases, with 16 bases lying between them. The CDR3 spans 17 residues. Germline loops: CDR1 SGHAT, CDR2 FQNNGV. The CDR3 region has the DNA TGTGCCAGCAGCTTAGATCTGCTGGCGGTGGGGACAGATACGCAGTATTTT. It yields the protein CASSLDLLAVGTDTQYF. Filled out from reference TRBV11-2 and TRBJ2-3, the complete variable domain reads EAGVAQSPRYKIIEKRQSVAFWCNPISGHATLYWYQQILGQGPKLLIQFQNNGVVDDSQLPKDRFSAERLKGVDSTLKIQPAKLEDSAVYLCASSLDLLAVGTDTQYFGPGTRLTVL.

The chain is built from TRBV9 and TRBJ2-2, with 8 bases lining up with TRBD1. The CDR3 totals 16 residues. Germline V gene data show CDR1 as SGDLS and CDR2 as YYNGEE. The junction had 5 bases not matched to a gene; V was cut back by 3 bases and J by 1 base. CDR3 in DNA: TGTGCCAGCAGCGCACCAACAGGGGGGAACACCGGGGAGCTGTTTTTT. Translation gives CASSAPTGGNTGELFF.

The chain carries TRBV5-1 and TRBJ2-3; no clear D gene. Trimming removed 2 bases from V and 4 bases from J, with 11 bases in between. The CDR3 totals 14 residues. From germline, CDR1 is SGHRS and CDR2 YFSETQ. CDR3 sequence (DNA): TGCGCCAGCAGCTTCGACCGGGTCCCAGATACGCAGTATTTT. Translated, it gives CASSFDRVPDTQYF.